This TCR beta chain was observed in a study of cytomegalovirus exposure and HLA in healthy donors. PCR involved 60 Vbeta and 13 Jbeta primers. Using immunoSEQ multiplex PCR, the repertoire was profiled, and TCRdb retains in-frame clones only, with some absent. Of 65,000 or so clones in the sample, more than 75% were seen once. This CDR3 contains 13 residues. V lost 6 bases to trimming and J lost 4 bases, with 10 bases between them. Germline CDR1 SNHLY, CDR2 FYNNEI. This clonotype was obtained from a girl aged 10-17 years in good health and CMV-seropositive. Sequenced material: PBMCs. The gene calls are TRBV2 and TRBJ2-1; TRBD1 might be the D (6 bases). The CDR3 nucleotides read TGTGCCAGCAGGCGAACAGGGTACAATGAGCAGTTCTTC. It specifies CASRRTGYNEQFF.